Sequencing of this T cell receptor beta chain was carried out in a study of blood T cell repertoires in COVID-19. Study details: The cDNA or gDNA used as material had been derived from T cells, B-cell-depleted T cells, or PBMCs.

Per the original methods: For nucleated cells, counts were estimated from reference gene primer amplification. Method: immunoSEQ multiplex PCR; TCRdb's copy keeps in-frame clones and lacks some. V and J calls and clone size are as listed in that table; D and trimming were resolved from the DNA. The data show a few hundred thousand clones, with about 86% seen just once and approximately 2% held by the top ten. The clonotype was recovered from a woman in her twenties or thirties who had recovered from COVID-19. The sample was peripheral blood.

The CDR3 DNA follows: TGTGCCAGCAGTACGGGACAGGGTAGAAGAGAGACCCAGTACTTC. It codes for CASSTGQGRRETQYF. This chain joins TRBV6-5 and TRBJ2-5; TRBD1 matches at 9 bases. Germline assignment: CDR1 MNHEY and CDR2 SVGAGI. With 5 bases clipped from V and 4 bases from J, the junction kept 8 bases outside the gene matches. This CDR3 has 15 amino acids.